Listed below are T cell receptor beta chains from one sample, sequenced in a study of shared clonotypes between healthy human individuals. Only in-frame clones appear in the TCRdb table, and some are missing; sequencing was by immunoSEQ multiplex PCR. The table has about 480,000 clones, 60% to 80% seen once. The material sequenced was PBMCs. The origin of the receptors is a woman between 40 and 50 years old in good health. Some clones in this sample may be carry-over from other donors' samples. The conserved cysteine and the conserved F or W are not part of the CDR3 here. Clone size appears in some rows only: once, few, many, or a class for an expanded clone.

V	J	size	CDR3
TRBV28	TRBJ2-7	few	ASSFGANLFYEQY
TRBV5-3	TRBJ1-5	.	ARKSSNQPQH
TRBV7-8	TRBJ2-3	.	ASSLRDTGGDTQY
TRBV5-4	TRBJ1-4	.	ASSLGGGGTNEKLF
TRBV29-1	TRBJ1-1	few	SVEGFGNTEAF
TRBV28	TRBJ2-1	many	ASRQDRALGEQF
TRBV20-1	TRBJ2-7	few	SASGPLEQY
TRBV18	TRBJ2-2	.	ASSPEMTARQGGVMFF
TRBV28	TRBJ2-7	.	ASSPTSGRPYEQY
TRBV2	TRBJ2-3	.	ASRLTSVSTDTQY
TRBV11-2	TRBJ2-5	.	ASSPRGLARQETQY
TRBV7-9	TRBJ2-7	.	ASSPRPDEQY